This TCR beta chain was recorded in a study of patients and donors after allogeneic stem cell transplantation. V was pared by 0 bases and J by 8 bases, with 8 bases between. The CDR3 spans 12 residues. Looked up from germline, CDR1 is SGHRS and CDR2 is YFSETQ. This clonotype was picked up many times. One entry per CDR3 protein results from TCRdb running MiXCR on the RT-PCR reads. The data show approximately 150,000 distinct CDR3 sequences, about 40% seen once. Sequenced: blood, either unsorted or a sorted T cell fraction (not recorded which). The TCR was taken from a human donor who was either an allogeneic HSCT recipient or a stem cell or donor lymphocyte infusion donor (not recorded which). It is not recorded whose cells these are; they may come from a transplant donor. The chain links TRBV5-1 to TRBJ1-1; D unresolved. CDR3 sequence: CASSLGSYEAFF. The CDR3 coding sequence is TGCGCCAGCAGCTTGGGGAGCTACGAAGCTTTCTTT.